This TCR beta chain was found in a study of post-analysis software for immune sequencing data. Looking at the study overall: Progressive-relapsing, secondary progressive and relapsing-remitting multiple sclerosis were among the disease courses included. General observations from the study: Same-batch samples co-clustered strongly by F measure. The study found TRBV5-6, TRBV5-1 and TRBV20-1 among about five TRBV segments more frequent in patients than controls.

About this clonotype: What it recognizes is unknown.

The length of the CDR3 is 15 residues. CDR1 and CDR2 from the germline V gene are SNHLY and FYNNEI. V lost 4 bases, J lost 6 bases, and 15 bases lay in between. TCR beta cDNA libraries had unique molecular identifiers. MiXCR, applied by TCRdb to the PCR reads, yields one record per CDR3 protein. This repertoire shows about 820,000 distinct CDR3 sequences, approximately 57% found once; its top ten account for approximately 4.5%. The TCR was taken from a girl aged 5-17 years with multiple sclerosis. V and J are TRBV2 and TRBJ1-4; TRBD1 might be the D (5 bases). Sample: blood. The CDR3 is CASSVQPGGDEKLFF. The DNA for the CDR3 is TGTGCCAGCAGTGTACAACCGGGAGGGGATGAAAAACTGTTTTTT.